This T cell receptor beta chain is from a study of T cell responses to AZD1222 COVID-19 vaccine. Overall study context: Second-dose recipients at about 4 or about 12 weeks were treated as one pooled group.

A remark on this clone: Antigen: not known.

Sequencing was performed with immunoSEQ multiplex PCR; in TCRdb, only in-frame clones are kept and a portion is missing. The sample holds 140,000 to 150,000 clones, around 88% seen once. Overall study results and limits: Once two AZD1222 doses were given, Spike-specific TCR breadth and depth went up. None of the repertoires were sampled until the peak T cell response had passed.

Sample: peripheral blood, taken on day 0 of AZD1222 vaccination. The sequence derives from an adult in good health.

CDR3 sequence (DNA): TGTGCCAGCAGCCGCCGAGGGAATCAGCCCCAGCATTTT. This encodes CASSRRGNQPQHF. This chain uses TRBV5-8 with TRBJ1-5, with D unclear. This CDR3 region has 13 residues. Germline lookup yields CDR1 SGHTS and CDR2 YDEGEE. Trimming removed 4 bases from V and 4 bases from J, with 9 bases in between.